One and the same sample provided the 10 T cell receptor beta chains below, sequenced in a study of CD8 T cells in ankylosing spondylitis (dated by TCRdb to 2017 to 2019). Library prep was done by 5' RACE. Instrument on record: Illumina HiSeq 2500. In-frame beta chains were kept once TCRdb had trimmed the public reads at Q25 with fastp and called clones with MiXCR. Merged by CDR3 protein, the rows form single entries marked with the most common genes and DNA. In all, the sample holds more than 650,000 distinct CDR3 sequences, and about an eighth of those were seen once. Jointly, the top ten make up roughly 0.51% of the sample. Their recognized antigens are unknown. Results and caveats for the whole study, not just this receptor: A TCR beta motif made up of several highly homologous amino acid variants appeared to be characteristic of blood from ankylosing spondylitis patients.

Input material: blood, either unsorted or a sorted T cell fraction (not recorded which). These receptor sequences come from a male donor with ankylosing spondylitis.

The chain uses TRBV5-1 and TRBJ2-1, with D maybe TRBD2 (6 bases). The germline V gene has CDR1 SGHRS and CDR2 YFSETQ. V was shortened by 4 bases and J by 4 bases, with 12 bases between the two germline ends. The CDR3 has 14 amino acids. CDR3 protein: CASSGTGNYNEQFF. The CDR3 nucleotides read TGCGCCAGCAGCGGGACTGGGAATTACAATGAGCAGTTCTTC.

This clonotype has just one count. The chain is built from TRBV24-1 and TRBJ2-6; D is possibly TRBD2 (7 bases). The length of the CDR3 is 15 residues. With 10 bases removed from V and 2 bases from J, the gap between germline ends came to 14 bases. Germline V gene data show CDR1 as KGHDR and CDR2 as SFDVKD. The CDR3 region is CATQKGGAGANVLTF. In DNA form, the CDR3 reads TGTGCCACTCAAAAGGGGGGGGCTGGGGCCAACGTCCTGACTTTC.

This clonotype was counted between two and nine times. The chain couples TRBV11-1 to TRBJ2-2, with TRBD2 matching 12 bases. The CDR3 runs 18 residues. Trimming at V came to 5 bases and at J to 5 bases, leaving 12 bases not matched to a gene. Germline CDR1 reads SGHAT; CDR2 reads FQDESV (reference sequence). CDR3 loop: CASSPASGRARGTGELFF. For the CDR3, the DNA is TGTGCCAGCAGCCCGGCTAGCGGGAGGGCCCGAGGAACCGGGGAGCTGTTTTTT.

In its sample, this clonotype was seen a few times. The genes are TRBV6-2 or TRBV6-3 and TRBJ2-7; D assignment may be TRBD1 or TRBD2 (5 bases each). Germline CDR1 MNHEY, CDR2 SVGEGT. CDR3 length equals 15 residues. Trimming pared 0 bases from V and 3 bases from J, leaving 12 bases between. This CDR3 is CASSYSGDSFYEQYF. The CDR3 bases are TGTGCCAGCAGTTACTCGGGAGACAGTTTCTACGAGCAGTACTTC.

The gene calls are TRBV9 and TRBJ2-2; D uncertain. The CDR3 totals 16 residues. Germline assignment: CDR1 SGDLS and CDR2 YYNGEE. Trimming shortened V by 0 bases and J by 0 bases, and 9 bases separated the two germline ends. This chain's CDR3 is CASSVATATNTGELFF. In nucleotides, the CDR3 is TGTGCCAGCAGCGTAGCGACGGCTACGAACACCGGGGAGCTGTTTTTT.

The V call is TRBV7-8, the J call TRBJ2-7; 8 bases map to TRBD2. The V gene end was trimmed by 5 bases and the J gene end by 3 bases; junction bases not matched to a gene: 12. This CDR3 has 16 amino acids. CDR1 is SGHVS and CDR2 is FQNEAQ in the germline V gene. The CDR3 is CASSQRGLAAYYEQYF. For the CDR3, the DNA is TGTGCCAGCAGCCAGAGAGGACTAGCCGCTTACTACGAGCAGTACTTC.

This clonotype has more than one count but fewer than ten. The chain has TRBV4-3 and TRBJ2-5; D possibly corresponds to TRBD1 (5 bases). Germline V gives CDR1 LGHNA, CDR2 YSLEER. V lost 5 bases, J lost 2 bases, and 15 bases lay in between. The CDR3 covers 15 residues. The CDR3 loop reads CASSKGLKGQETQYF. The CDR3, as DNA: TGCGCCAGCAGCAAAGGGTTGAAGGGGCAAGAGACCCAGTACTTC.

The sample holds a few counts of this clonotype. The rearrangement links TRBV20-1 to TRBJ2-3; D is undetermined. CDR1 is DFQATT and CDR2 is SNEGSKA in the germline V gene (reference sequence). CDR3 length equals 13 residues. V lost 4 bases and J 2 bases, leaving 10 bases between the germline ends. The CDR3 sequence: CSATRLSTDTQYF. The CDR3 region has the DNA TGCAGTGCTACGCGACTTTCCACAGATACGCAGTATTTT.

This clonotype was picked up a small number of times. V gene TRBV20-1 combines with J gene TRBJ2-2, with D possibly being TRBD1 or TRBD2 (5 bases each). Germline V gives CDR1 DFQATT, CDR2 SNEGSKA (reference sequence). CDR3 length: 12 amino acids. V lost 6 bases and J lost 6, with 11 bases in between. The CDR3 nucleotides read TGCAGTGCCAACCTGGGGGCCGGGGAGCTGTTTTTT. Translation gives CSANLGAGELFF.

This clonotype showed up just a few times. This chain uses TRBV28 with TRBJ1-2; 10 positions match TRBD1. The V and J ends lost 6 bases and 6 bases, in that order; junction bases with no gene match: 4. The V gene's germline CDR1 is MDHEN and CDR2 SYDVKM. The CDR3 is 13 amino acids. For the CDR3, the DNA is TGTGCCAGCAGGGACAGGGGGAAGGATGGCTACACCTTC. It is translated as CASRDRGKDGYTF.